Each of the 14 T cell receptor beta chains below was sequenced from the same sample in a study of cytomegalovirus exposure and HLA in healthy donors. PCR employed 60 Vbeta and 13 Jbeta primers. TCRdb's copy holds only in-frame clones and misses some; the assay was immunoSEQ multiplex PCR. This table lists about 170,000 clones. Sequenced sample: PBMCs. The origin of the receptors is a woman between 18 and 29 years old in good health and CMV-seropositive.

The chain uses TRBV29-1 and TRBJ2-5; 10 positions match TRBD2. The CDR3 has 16 amino acids. V lost 4 bases and J lost 4; bases outside the gene matches: 12. Per the germline V gene, CDR1 is SQVTM and CDR2 is ANQGSEA. CDR3 region: CSVGRLAGALGETQYF. The CDR3 nucleotides read TGCAGCGTTGGTCGGCTAGCGGGGGCCTTAGGAGAGACCCAGTACTTC.

The rearrangement joins TRBV30 to TRBJ1-2; the match to TRBD1 covers 7 bases. Germline CDR1 is GTSNPN and CDR2 is SVGIG (reference sequence). The CDR3 length is 15 residues. V lost 2 bases and J lost 7; bases outside the gene matches: 13. The DNA for the CDR3 is TGTGCCTGGAGTCCGCACCGGAAGGGGGCCGGTGGCTACACCTTC. Translation: CAWSPHRKGAGGYTF.

V and J are TRBV5-4 and TRBJ2-7; 7 bases match TRBD2. V lost 4 bases and J lost 3; bases outside the gene matches: 10. This CDR3 spans 15 amino acids. Looked up from germline, CDR1 is SGHNT and CDR2 is YYREEE (reference sequence). The chain's CDR3 is CASSPEGTTLYEQYF. The DNA for the CDR3 is TGTGCCAGCAGCCCGGAGGGGACTACACTCTACGAGCAGTACTTC.

The chain carries TRBV9 and TRBJ2-5, with 9 bases fitting TRBD2. The V gene end was trimmed by 4 bases and the J gene end by 0 bases; junction bases not matched to a gene: 7. Germline lookup yields CDR1 SGDLS and CDR2 YYNGEE. The CDR3 is 16 amino acids. The CDR3 bases are TGTGCCAGCAGCCCACCCGGGACTAGCTACCAAGAGACCCAGTACTTC. This encodes CASSPPGTSYQETQYF.

J is TRBJ2-3 and V is TRBV19; 8 bases are a match to TRBD1. In germline, CDR1 is LNHDA, CDR2 SQIVND (reference sequence). This CDR3 spans 16 amino acids. V dropped 5 bases and J dropped 0; count of bases not matched to a gene: 7. As DNA, the CDR3 is TGTGCCAGTAGTCTCCGACAGGGGAGAAGCACAGATACGCAGTATTTT. It codes for CASSLRQGRSTDTQYF.

The V gene is TRBV6-1, the J gene TRBJ2-5; TRBD2 agrees at 12 bases. Germline assignment: CDR1 MNHNS and CDR2 SASEGT. V was clipped by 1 base and J by 5 bases; unmatched bases: 11. This CDR3 comprises 18 residues. This CDR3 is CASSEGAIGLAGGETQYF. As DNA, the CDR3 is TGTGCCAGCAGTGAAGGCGCAATCGGGCTAGCGGGAGGGGAGACCCAGTACTTC.

This chain uses TRBV29-1 with TRBJ2-1; 8 bases are a match to TRBD1. Unmatched junction bases numbered 6, after V lost 3 bases and J lost 8 bases. This CDR3 has 13 amino acids. CDR1 and CDR2 from the germline V gene are SQVTM and ANQGSEA. CDR3 DNA: TGCAGCGTTGACTCGGCAGGGGGCCATGAGCAGTTCTTC. Residues: CSVDSAGGHEQFF.

As DNA, the CDR3 is TGTGCCAGCTGCGTCAGGGGAATGGAGACCCAGTACTTC. Residues: CASCVRGMETQYF. V gene TRBV13 combines with J gene TRBJ2-5, with a tentative D call TRBD1 (6 bases). V lost 8 bases to trimming and J lost 5 bases, with 15 bases between them. CDR1 and CDR2 (germline): PRHDT, FYEKMQ (reference sequence). The CDR3 has 13 amino acids.

The chain has TRBV7-2 and TRBJ2-1, with TRBD2 matching 7 bases. The CDR3 spans 15 residues. Trimming took 0 bases from V and 5 from J; bases not matched to a gene: 4. Germline loops: CDR1 SGHTA, CDR2 FQGNSA. The CDR3 region is CASSLAGGLHNEQFF. The CDR3 coding sequence is TGTGCCAGCAGCTTAGCGGGAGGGCTCCACAATGAGCAGTTCTTC.

The chain uses TRBV4-3 and TRBJ1-5, with 7 bases that match TRBD1. The CDR3 consists of 15 residues. J lost 6 bases, V lost 0 bases, and 5 bases had no gene match. Per germline, CDR1 LGHNA and CDR2 YSLEER. CDR3 amino acids: CASSQEYRGSQPQHF. The CDR3 bases are TGCGCCAGCAGCCAAGAGTACAGGGGTAGTCAGCCCCAGCATTTT.

V is TRBV6-5 and J is TRBJ1-1; D is unresolved. Germline V gives CDR1 MNHEY, CDR2 SVGAGI. The germline V and J ends were trimmed by 5 bases and 7 bases, with 11 bases remaining between them. This CDR3 has 12 amino acids. The CDR3 sequence: CASSTTTGEAFF. The CDR3 DNA sequence: TGTGCCAGCAGTACAACTACCGGTGAAGCTTTCTTT.

This rearrangement joins TRBV4-3 to TRBJ2-6, with 8 bases aligning to TRBD1. V lost 0 bases to trimming and J lost 0 bases; unmatched junction nucleotides: 4. The CDR3 loop spans 18 amino acids. Germline V gene lookup returns CDR1 LGHNA and CDR2 YSLEER. The CDR3 loop is CASSQDRQGSSGANVLTF. The CDR3 DNA is TGCGCCAGCAGCCAAGATAGACAGGGGTCCTCTGGGGCCAACGTCCTGACTTTC.

V gene TRBV5-1 combines with J gene TRBJ2-5; TRBD1 matches at 9 bases. The germline V gene encodes CDR1 SGHRS and CDR2 YFSETQ. V lost 0 bases and J lost 6; bases outside the gene matches: 6. This CDR3 has 15 residues. The CDR3 region has the DNA TGCGCCAGCAGCTTGGCCGAAGGGACAGGGAAGACCCAGTACTTC. This gives the protein CASSLAEGTGKTQYF.

CDR3 sequence (DNA): TGTGCCACCAGCAGAGAGGGCAGGGAGAACACTGAAGCTTTCTTT. This gives the protein CATSREGRENTEAFF. V and J are TRBV15 and TRBJ1-1, with D perhaps matching TRBD1 (5 bases). The CDR3 loop spans 15 amino acids. Trimming took off 0 bases at V and 1 base at J, with 9 bases between the two ends. From germline, CDR1 is LNHNV and CDR2 YYDKDF (reference sequence).